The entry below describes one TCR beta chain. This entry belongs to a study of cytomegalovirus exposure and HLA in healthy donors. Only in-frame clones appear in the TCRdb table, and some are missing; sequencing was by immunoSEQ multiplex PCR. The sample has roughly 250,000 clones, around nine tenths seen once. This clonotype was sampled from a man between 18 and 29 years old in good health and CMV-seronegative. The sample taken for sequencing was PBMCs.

In DNA, the CDR3 is TGTGCCAGCAATAATCCCAACACTGAAGCTTTCTTT. Translated: CASNNPNTEAFF. The J gene is TRBJ1-1, the V gene TRBV6-1; D gene ambiguous. The germline V gene has CDR1 MNHNS and CDR2 SASEGT. The CDR3 has 12 amino acids. The germline V and J ends were trimmed by 7 bases and 2 bases, with 8 bases remaining between them.